Below, 11 T cell receptor beta chains from the same sample are listed, as sequenced in a study of cytomegalovirus exposure and HLA in healthy donors (dated by TCRdb to 2017 to 2019). Preparation of the library involved the immunoSEQ multiplex PCR assay. A mixture of 60 forward primers for TCR Vbeta segments and 13 reverse primers for TCR Jbeta segments was used in the multiplex PCR. TCRdb obtained this table from immuneACCESS and retained in-frame rearrangements with V and J assigned. These tables miss some clones; where compared with another copy, unresolved V genes account for less than half of the shortfall, and the remainder is unexplained. This sample comprises around 130,000 clones, approximately 78% of them detected only once. Of the sample, under 7% falls within the top ten clones. Sequencing input: PBMCs. The receptors originated from a woman aged 40 to 55 in good health and CMV-seropositive.

The V gene is TRBV7-9, the J gene TRBJ2-1, with 9 positions matching TRBD2. With 5 bases clipped from V and 6 bases from J, the junction kept 5 bases outside the gene matches. Germline loops: CDR1 SEHNR, CDR2 FQNEAQ (reference sequence). The CDR3 extends over 14 amino acids. Here the CDR3 reads CASSLSGRTNEQFF. Written as DNA, the CDR3 is TGTGCCAGCAGCCTTAGCGGGAGAACCAATGAGCAGTTCTTC.

V usage is TRBV9 and J usage is TRBJ2-7; 9 nucleotides agree with TRBD2. Unmatched junction bases numbered 6, after V lost 3 bases and J lost 2 bases. Germline assignment: CDR1 SGDLS and CDR2 YYNGEE. This CDR3 contains 15 residues. The CDR3 coding sequence is TGTGCCAGCAGCGCCGCTAGCGGGACGGCCTACGAGCAGTACTTC. It translates to CASSAASGTAYEQYF. Full variable domain (missing parts from reference TRBV9 and TRBJ2-7): DSGVTQTPKHLITATGQRVTLRCSPRSGDLSVYWYQQSLDQGLQFLIQYYNGEERAKGNILERFSAQQFPDLHSELNLSSLELGDSALYFCASSAASGTAYEQYFGPGTRLTVT.

The rearrangement joins TRBV18 to TRBJ1-6, with D perhaps matching TRBD1 (5 bases). CDR1 is KGHSH, CDR2 LQKENI, per germline. V was cut by 1 base and J by 4 bases, with 14 bases left in between. The CDR3 is made up of 17 amino acids. The CDR3 here is CASSPQQQGPYNSPLHF. DNA of the CDR3: TGTGCCAGCTCACCACAACAGCAGGGCCCGTATAATTCACCCCTCCACTTT.

This chain uses TRBV6-6 with TRBJ2-7; 7 bases are shared with TRBD1. CDR1 is MNHNY and CDR2 is SVGAGI in the germline V gene (reference sequence). The CDR3 runs to 14 residues. The V gene end was trimmed by 7 bases and the J gene end by 1 base; junction bases not matched to a gene: 7. The CDR3 nucleotides read TGTGCCAGCAACTGGGACAGCCTTTCCTACGAGCAGTACTTC. This encodes CASNWDSLSYEQYF.

The chain links TRBV29-1 to TRBJ1-1; perhaps TRBD1 as D (5 bases). V lost 4 bases and J 0 bases, leaving 9 bases between the germline ends. This CDR3 has 13 amino acids. The germline V gene has CDR1 SQVTM and CDR2 ANQGSEA. CDR3 loop: CSVGGRLNTEAFF. The DNA for the CDR3 is TGCAGCGTTGGGGGCAGGCTGAACACTGAAGCTTTCTTT.

The CDR3 bases are TGTGCCAGCAGAACCCTAATGAACACTGAAGCTTTCTTT. Residues: CASRTLMNTEAFF. The rearrangement uses TRBV27 and TRBJ1-1; D is ambiguous. Germline V gene lookup returns CDR1 MNHEY and CDR2 SMNVEV (reference sequence). The V end lost 6 bases, the J end lost 0 bases, and 8 bases lay between the germline ends. This CDR3 comprises 13 residues.

This clone was counted only a few times. The gene calls are TRBV28 and TRBJ2-5; 7 bases match TRBD2. The CDR3 extends over 15 amino acids. Germline V gene lookup returns CDR1 MDHEN and CDR2 SYDVKM. V shed 1 base and J 3 bases; nucleotides not matched to a gene: 5. For the CDR3, the DNA is TGTGCCAGCAGTTTATCTTCCGGGGGGAAAGAGACCCAGTACTTC. Translation gives CASSLSSGGKETQYF.

The V call is TRBV10-3, the J call TRBJ1-4; D perhaps matches TRBD1 (6 bases). The ends were cut back, 3 bases at V and 10 bases at J, with 15 bases in the middle. CDR1 and CDR2 from the germline V gene are ENHRY and SYGVKD. The CDR3 length is 14 residues. In DNA form, the CDR3 reads TGTGCCATCAGTGATCAGCGGACAGAAGGAAAACTGTTTTTT. Translating gives CAISDQRTEGKLFF.

The chain joins TRBV6-5 to TRBJ1-1; TRBD1 might be the D (5 bases). CDR1 and CDR2 (germline): MNHEY, SVGAGI. V gave up 4 bases and J gave up 0 bases, with 12 bases separating them. The CDR3 has 15 amino acids. In DNA form, the CDR3 reads TGTGCCAGCAGTTTGACAGATTACATGAACACTGAAGCTTTCTTT. It encodes CASSLTDYMNTEAFF.

The chain's CDR3 is CATSRDRGQGQPQHF. CDR3 DNA: TGTGCCACCAGCAGGGACAGGGGGCAGGGTCAGCCCCAGCATTTT. The chain joins TRBV15 to TRBJ1-5; the match to TRBD1 covers 11 bases. There are 15 residues in the CDR3. CDR1 and CDR2 from the germline V gene are LNHNV and YYDKDF (reference sequence). J gave up 6 bases and V 3 bases, and 4 bases lay outside the gene matches.

The chain joins TRBV18 to TRBJ2-3; 7 nucleotides line up with TRBD1. The J segment lost 6 bases and the V segment lost 0 bases, leaving 6 bases of the junction unmatched. The CDR3 length is 15 residues. The V gene's germline CDR1 is KGHSH and CDR2 LQKENI. The CDR3 DNA is TGTGCCAGCTCACCACCTACAGGGGCAATGGATACGCAGTATTTT. Protein product: CASSPPTGAMDTQYF.